The 23 T cell receptor beta chains given below trace back to one sample, sequenced in a study of T cell responses to AZD1222 COVID-19 vaccine. Sequencing was performed with immunoSEQ multiplex PCR; in TCRdb, only in-frame clones are kept and a portion is missing. The profile shows more than 95,000 clones, around 89% of them singletons. Sequences were derived from peripheral blood, sampled on day 0 of AZD1222 vaccination. These receptors originate from an adult in good health.

This rearrangement joins TRBV5-1 to TRBJ1-1; TRBD1 matches at 7 bases. The CDR3 runs to 15 residues. From germline, CDR1 is SGHRS and CDR2 YFSETQ. After removal of 0 bases from V and 7 bases from J, the junction contained 9 bases not matched to a gene. In nucleotides, the CDR3 is TGCGCCAGCAGCTTGGCCGGGAAGGGGGCGGATGAAGCTTTCTTT. It specifies CASSLAGKGADEAFF.

V and J are TRBV5-8 and TRBJ2-3; TRBD1 might be the D (5 bases). This CDR3 spans 16 amino acids. V was shortened by 4 bases and J by 1 base, with 16 bases between the two germline ends. Per the germline V gene, CDR1 is SGHTS and CDR2 is YDEGEE. In DNA form, the CDR3 reads TGTGCCAGCAGCCCCGGGCGACAGTGGGGCACAGATACGCAGTATTTT. It translates to CASSPGRQWGTDTQYF.

To note about this clone: At one of its ends the junction is not consistent with the germline gene, which may arise from a read error. The chain recombines TRBV11-2 with TRBJ2-1; D uncertain. The CDR3 consists of 13 residues. Germline V gene data show CDR1 as SGHAT and CDR2 as FQNNGV. The CDR3, as DNA: TGTGCCAGCAGCTTACAGGCGCTGGTGGGGTCGATCTTC. Translating it yields CASSLQALVGSIF.

The chain couples TRBV3-1 (or the pseudogene TRBV3-2) to TRBJ2-1, with unresolved D. The CDR3 sequence is 17 residues long. The V gene lost 6 bases and the J gene lost 4 bases, with 22 bases spanning the gap. Germline V gene lookup returns CDR1 LGHDT and CDR2 YNNKEL (reference sequence). CDR3 DNA: TGTGCCAGCAGGCGACGGTTAGGTCTGGTCGGTTACAATGAGCAGTTCTTC. Protein sequence: CASRRRLGLVGYNEQFF.

CDR3 sequence: CASSLPLRVGNTIYF. The CDR3 DNA reads as TGTGCCAGCAGTTTACCCTTACGGGTGGGAAACACCATATATTTT. The chain employs TRBV28 and TRBJ1-3; unclear D gene. This CDR3 is 15 amino acids long. The germline V and J ends were trimmed by 2 bases and 4 bases, with 12 bases remaining between them. Looked up from germline, CDR1 is MDHEN and CDR2 is SYDVKM.

The CDR3 region is CASSHGQSSYNSPLHF. The CDR3 DNA follows: TGCGCCAGCAGTCACGGACAGAGCTCCTATAATTCACCCCTCCACTTT. This sequence joins TRBV5-1 and TRBJ1-6; a weak D match, TRBD1 (6 bases). Between the trimmed V and J ends, which lost 5 bases and 0 bases, there was a span of 12 bases. Germline V gene sequence: CDR1 SGHRS, CDR2 YFSETQ. This CDR3 is 16 amino acids long.

This rearrangement joins TRBV19 to TRBJ2-2; D gene ambiguous. V was pared by 3 bases and J by 2 bases, with 10 bases between. CDR3 size: 15 residues. The germline gives CDR1 LNHDA, CDR2 SQIVND (reference sequence). The CDR3, as DNA: TGTGCCAGTAGTATCCCGCGCGATAACACCGGGGAGCTGTTTTTT. Its protein is CASSIPRDNTGELFF.

The table lists this clone with a count of one. The chain uses TRBV12-5 and TRBJ1-2, with 7 bases matching TRBD1. The CDR3 length is 16 residues. The V segment lost 2 bases and the J segment 8 bases; nucleotides outside the gene matches: 14. Germline V gene data show CDR1 as LGHNT and CDR2 as FRNRAP. Here the CDR3 reads CASGLTPGTATGGYTF. The CDR3 DNA reads as TGTGCTAGTGGTTTGACCCCTGGGACAGCGACGGGAGGCTACACCTTC.

The rearrangement joins TRBV28 to TRBJ2-1; D perhaps matches TRBD2 (6 bases). The CDR3 is 16 amino acids. Trimming took off 5 bases at V and 6 bases at J, with 20 bases between the two ends. Germline V gene data show CDR1 as MDHEN and CDR2 as SYDVKM. DNA of the CDR3: TGTGCCAGCAGTCCCTCGGGAGCGGACCTCCCCAATGAGCAGTTCTTC. Its protein is CASSPSGADLPNEQFF.

The chain couples TRBV6-5 to TRBJ2-7; D ambiguous. Germline-derived CDR1 and CDR2 are MNHEY and SVGAGI. Trimming removed 2 bases from V and 0 bases from J, with 14 bases in between. The CDR3 loop spans 16 amino acids. The CDR3 nucleotides are TGTGCCAGCAGTTACAGACAAAGTCGGAGCTCCTACGAGCAGTACTTC. Its protein product is CASSYRQSRSSYEQYF.

The count of this clone is one. The rearrangement uses TRBV6-5 and TRBJ1-1; the D is unclear. Trimming removed 8 bases at V and 1 base at J, with 11 bases between. CDR1 is MNHEY, CDR2 SVGAGI, per germline. The CDR3 has 13 amino acids. As DNA, the CDR3 is TGTGCCAGCGGCTGGCGGGGGAACACTGAAGCTTTCTTT. Its protein is CASGWRGNTEAFF.

This rearrangement joins TRBV27 to TRBJ2-7; TRBD1 matches at 9 bases. Germline-derived CDR1 and CDR2 are MNHEY and SMNVEV (reference sequence). Germline trimming cut 2 bases from V and 1 base from J; bases unmatched to any gene: 6. The CDR3 is made up of 16 amino acids. CDR3 protein: CASSLGQGWGSYEQYF. Written as DNA, the CDR3 is TGTGCCAGCAGTTTAGGACAGGGGTGGGGGTCCTACGAGCAGTACTTC.

This clone was counted once. The CDR3 loop is CASSFQEYGEQYF. The CDR3 region has the DNA TGTGCCAGCAGCTTCCAGGAATACGGCGAGCAGTACTTC. The rearrangement joins TRBV5-6 to TRBJ2-7, with D unclear. This CDR3 is built from 13 residues. Germline-derived CDR1 and CDR2 are SGHDT and YYEEEE. The V end was cut by 2 bases, the J end by 6 bases, with 12 bases between. The whole variable domain, remainder taken from reference TRBV5-6 and TRBJ2-7, is DAGVTQSPTHLIKTRGQQVTLRCSPKSGHDTVSWYQQALGQGPQFIFQYYEEEERQRGNFPDRFSGHQFPNYSSELNVNALLLGDSALYLCASSFQEYGEQYFGPGTRLTVT.

This chain joins TRBV7-9 and TRBJ2-1; 13 nucleotides agree with TRBD2. This CDR3 has 15 residues. Trimming at V came to 6 bases and at J to 5 bases, leaving 4 bases not matched to a gene. Germline V CDR1 and CDR2: SEHNR, FQNEAQ (reference sequence). The CDR3 reads CASRSGTSGDNEQFF. The CDR3 DNA reads as TGTGCCAGCAGATCGGGGACTAGCGGGGACAATGAGCAGTTCTTC.

This CDR3 is CASSPAGTQYF. The CDR3 nucleotides are TGTGCCAGCAGTCCGGCAGGGACCCAGTACTTC. The V gene is TRBV11-2, the J gene TRBJ2-5; D call uncertain. V lost 6 bases, J lost 7 bases, and 9 bases lay in between. Germline loops: CDR1 SGHAT, CDR2 FQNNGV. The CDR3 is 11 amino acids.

V is TRBV3-1 (or the pseudogene TRBV3-2) and J is TRBJ1-2; TRBD1 is a possible D gene (6 bases). The CDR3 contains 13 residues. The V end was cut by 7 bases, the J end by 3 bases, with 12 bases between. The germline V gene has CDR1 LGHDT and CDR2 YNNKEL (reference sequence). The CDR3 loop is CASTTDRYYGYTF. CDR3 coding DNA: TGTGCCAGCACCACGGACAGATACTATGGCTACACCTTC.

This clone was seen once. The chain is built from TRBV7-2 and TRBJ2-7, with D perhaps being TRBD1 or TRBD2 (5 bases each). Germline CDR1 is SGHTA and CDR2 is FQGNSA. The CDR3 sequence is 15 residues long. Trimming removed 5 bases at V and 1 base at J, with 15 bases between. CDR3 DNA sequence: TGTGCCAGCAGCGTGGGGACGGCTTCGTCCTACGAGCAGTACTTC. The encoded protein is CASSVGTASSYEQYF.

The chain is built from TRBV5-1 and TRBJ1-2; D might be TRBD1 (6 bases). The germline V and J ends were trimmed by 4 bases and 8 bases, with 15 bases remaining between them. CDR1 and CDR2 (germline): SGHRS, YFSETQ. The CDR3 has 13 amino acids. CDR3 nucleotides: TGCGCCAGCAGCCCCCCCGACAGGAGGGGCTACACCTTC. Its translation: CASSPPDRRGYTF.

The chain recombines TRBV5-1 with TRBJ2-7; the match to TRBD1 covers 9 bases. V shed 3 bases and J 7 bases; nucleotides not matched to a gene: 5. Per the germline V gene, CDR1 is SGHRS and CDR2 is YFSETQ. The CDR3 loop spans 13 amino acids. The CDR3 loop reads CASSSGTGWEQYF. Here the CDR3 DNA reads TGCGCCAGCAGCTCCGGGACAGGGTGGGAGCAGTACTTC.

The genes are TRBV11-2 and TRBJ2-4; TRBD1 agrees at 7 bases. The germline V gene encodes CDR1 SGHAT and CDR2 FQNNGV. This CDR3 spans 16 amino acids. With 6 bases clipped from V and 3 bases from J, the junction kept 11 bases outside the gene matches. The CDR3 sequence is CASSPRQGVVKNIQYF. The CDR3 DNA is TGTGCCAGCAGTCCGAGACAGGGCGTAGTCAAAAACATTCAGTACTTC.

The chain's CDR3 is CASSPFGTLSTDTQYF. The DNA of the CDR3 is TGTGCCAGCAGCCCCTTTGGGACACTTAGCACAGATACGCAGTATTTT. V is TRBV7-2 and J is TRBJ2-3; the D gene is possibly TRBD1 (6 bases). Germline V gives CDR1 SGHTA, CDR2 FQGNSA. The CDR3 extends over 16 amino acids. Trimming took off 5 bases at V and 0 bases at J, with 15 bases between the two ends.

The chain has TRBV7-2 and TRBJ1-2, with D possibly being TRBD1 (5 bases). V lost 3 bases and J 7 bases, leaving 15 bases between the germline ends. The CDR3 spans 14 residues. CDR1 and CDR2 from the germline V gene are SGHTA and FQGNSA. CDR3 in DNA: TGTGCCAGCAGCTTGGACGGTACGGGGGGTGGCTACACCTTC. It translates to CASSLDGTGGGYTF.

This clone was counted a single time. The J gene is TRBJ2-7, the V gene TRBV7-9, with D possibly being TRBD2 (5 bases). V was clipped by 1 base and J by 2 bases, with 18 bases between them. The CDR3 spans 17 residues. Germline V gene data show CDR1 as SEHNR and CDR2 as FQNEAQ (reference sequence). The CDR3 DNA reads TGTGCCAGCAGCTTAGTGGAGACTACCTACCCTACCTACGAGCAGTACTTC. Protein sequence: CASSLVETTYPTYEQYF.